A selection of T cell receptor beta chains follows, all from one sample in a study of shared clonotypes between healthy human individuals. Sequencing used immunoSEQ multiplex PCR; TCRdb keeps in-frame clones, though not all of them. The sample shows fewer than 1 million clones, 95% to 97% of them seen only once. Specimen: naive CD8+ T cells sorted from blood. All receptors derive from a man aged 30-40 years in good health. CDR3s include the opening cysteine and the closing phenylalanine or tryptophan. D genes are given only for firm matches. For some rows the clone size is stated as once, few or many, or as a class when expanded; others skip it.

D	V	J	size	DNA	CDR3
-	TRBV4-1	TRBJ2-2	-	TGCGCCAGCAGCCCCCGACAGAGAGCCAACACCGGGGAGCTGTTTTTT	CASSPRQRANTGELFF
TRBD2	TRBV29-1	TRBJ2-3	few	TGCAGCGTGGCCGGGACTACCCACACAGATACGCAGTATTTT	CSVAGTTHTDTQYF
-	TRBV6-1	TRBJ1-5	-	TGTGCCAGCCGGCTTTGGCCGGATCAGCCCCAGCATTTT	CASRLWPDQPQHF
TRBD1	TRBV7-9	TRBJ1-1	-	TGTGCCAGCACGTCTACCGAGGGGGCCGGTGAAGCTTTCTTT	CASTSTEGAGEAFF
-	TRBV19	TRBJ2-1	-	TGTGCCAGTAGTATAGGGCCCCTAGGCTTAAGGGGCAATGAGCAGTTCTTC	CASSIGPLGLRGNEQFF
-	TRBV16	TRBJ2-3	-	TGTGCCAGCAGCCACCAGGGCACAGATACGCAGTATTTT	CASSHQGTDTQYF
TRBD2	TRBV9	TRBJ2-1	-	TGTGCCAGCAGCGTAGGGGCTAGCGGGAGGGCCTACAATGAGCAGTTCTTC	CASSVGASGRAYNEQFF
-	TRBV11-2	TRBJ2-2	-	TGTGCCAGCTCCCTTTCGGGGCCAGGGGGGGAGCTGTTTTTT	CASSLSGPGGELFF
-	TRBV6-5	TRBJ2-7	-	TGTGCCAGCAGTTACTGGCAGGGTACCTACGAGCAGTACTTC	CASSYWQGTYEQYF
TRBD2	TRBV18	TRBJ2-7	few	TGTGCCAGCTCACCTGGGACTAGCGATTACTACGAGCAGTACTTC	CASSPGTSDYYEQYF
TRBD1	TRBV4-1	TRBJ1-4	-	TGCGCCAGCGGAGGACAGGGGGAAAAACTGTTTTTT	CASGGQGEKLFF
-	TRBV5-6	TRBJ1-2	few	TGTGCCAGCAGTTTATTCGTCGGGGAGGTAATTAACTATGGCTACACCTTC	CASSLFVGEVINYGYTF
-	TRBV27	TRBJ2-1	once	TGTGCCAGCAGTTTGGTTTCCTACAATGAGCAGTTCTTC	CASSLVSYNEQFF
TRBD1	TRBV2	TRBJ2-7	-	TGTGCCAGCAGTGATCGGGACAGGGTCCACGAGCAGTACTTC	CASSDRDRVHEQYF
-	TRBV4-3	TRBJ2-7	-	TGCGCCAGCAGCCAAGGGTGGGGCAACCCCTACGAGCAGTACTTC	CASSQGWGNPYEQYF
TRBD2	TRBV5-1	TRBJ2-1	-	TGCGCCAGCAGCTGGGGGACTAGCGGGAACGACAATGAGCAGTTCTTC	CASSWGTSGNDNEQFF
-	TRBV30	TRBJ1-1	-	TGTGCCTGGAGTCTAATGGAGGGATTAAGGACTGAAGCTTTCTTT	CAWSLMEGLRTEAFF
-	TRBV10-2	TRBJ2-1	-	TGCGCCAGCCTCGAGGGTCATGAGCAGTTCTTC	CASLEGHEQFF
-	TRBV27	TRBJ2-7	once	TGTGCCAGCACAAACGGGGGCTCGGGGTACGAGCAGTACTTC	CASTNGGSGYEQYF
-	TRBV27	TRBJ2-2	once	TGTGCCAGCAGTTTAAGGGCGAACACCGGGGAGCTGTTTTTT	CASSLRANTGELFF
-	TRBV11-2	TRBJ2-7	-	TGTGCCAGCAGCTCCCGATACAGGGAGACCTCCTACGAGCAGTACTTC	CASSSRYRETSYEQYF
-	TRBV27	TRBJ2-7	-	TGTGCCAGCACCCTTAAAGGTGGAGTTAAGTACGAGCAGTACTTC	CASTLKGGVKYEQYF
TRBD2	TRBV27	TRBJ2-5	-	TGTGCCAGCAGTCAACTAGCGGGAGGATCACAAGAGACCCAGTACTTC	CASSQLAGGSQETQYF
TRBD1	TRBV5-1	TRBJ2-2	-	TGCGCCAGCAGCCACCGACAGGGTGGTACCGGGGAGCTGTTTTTT	CASSHRQGGTGELFF
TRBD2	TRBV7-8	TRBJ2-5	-	TGTGCCAGCACCAAGACTAGCGGGAGGATTGGTGAGACCCAGTACTTC	CASTKTSGRIGETQYF
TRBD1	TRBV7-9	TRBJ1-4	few	TGTGCCAGCAGCTGGACAGGGGCGGATGAAAAACTGTTTTTT	CASSWTGADEKLFF
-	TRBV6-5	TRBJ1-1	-	TGTGCCAGCAGTTACGGGACGGGTGGGGCTTTCTTT	CASSYGTGGAFF
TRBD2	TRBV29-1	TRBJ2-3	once	TGCAGCGTTGAGCAGAACTGGACTAGCGGGAGGGCCGGGGCAGATACGCAGTATTTT	CSVEQNWTSGRAGADTQYF
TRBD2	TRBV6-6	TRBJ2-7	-	TGTGCCAGCAGTTTAACTAGCGGGAGGTCCTACGAGCAGTACTTC	CASSLTSGRSYEQYF
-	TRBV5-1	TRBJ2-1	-	TGCGCCAGCAGCTCGGGGGACAGAGAATCCTACAATGAGCAGTTCTTC	CASSSGDRESYNEQFF
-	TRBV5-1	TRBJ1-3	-	TGCGCCAGCAGGAGACTGGCCTCTGGAAACACCATATATTTT	CASRRLASGNTIYF
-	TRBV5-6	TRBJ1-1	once	TGTGCCAGCAGCTACGGACAGCACACTGAAGCTTTCTTT	CASSYGQHTEAFF
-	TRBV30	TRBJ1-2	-	TGTGCCTGGGAGGCTCGGGGGGCCGGCTACACCTTC	CAWEARGAGYTF
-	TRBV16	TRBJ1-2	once	TGTGCCAGCAGCCAGACCCCTGGAGGAAGCGGCTATGGCTACACCTTC	CASSQTPGGSGYGYTF
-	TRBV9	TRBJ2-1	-	TGTGCCAGCACCCGTGGAGGGAGCTCCTACAATGAGCAGTTCTTC	CASTRGGSSYNEQFF
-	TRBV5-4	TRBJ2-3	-	TGTGCCAGCAGCTTGGTTCCGGGCTCAGATACGCAGTATTTT	CASSLVPGSDTQYF
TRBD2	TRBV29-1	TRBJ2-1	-	TGCAGCGTTGAAGCTTCAACTAGCGGGATCAATGAGCAGTTCTTC	CSVEASTSGINEQFF
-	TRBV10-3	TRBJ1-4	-	TGTGCCATCAGTGAGTCGTACGGGGGGCTTGCAACTAATGAAAAACTGTTTTTT	CAISESYGGLATNEKLFF
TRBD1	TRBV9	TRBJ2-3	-	TGTGCCAGCAGCGCCCAGGGGGGCACAGATACGCAGTATTTT	CASSAQGGTDTQYF
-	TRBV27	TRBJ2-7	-	TGTGCCAGCAGTTTAGACGGGTTCGAGCAGTACTTC	CASSLDGFEQYF
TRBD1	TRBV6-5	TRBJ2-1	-	TGTGCCAGCAGTGGACAGGGGGATACCTACAATGAGCAGTTCTTC	CASSGQGDTYNEQFF
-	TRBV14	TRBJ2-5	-	TGTGCCAGCAGCCAACGCAGGGAAGAGACCCAGTACTTC	CASSQRREETQYF
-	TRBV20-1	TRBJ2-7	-	TGCAGTGCCCTATTCGTGGACGAGCAGTACTTC	CSALFVDEQYF
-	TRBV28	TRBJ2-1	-	TGTGCCAGCAGTTTTCGCCCAGTATACAATGAGCAGTTCTTC	CASSFRPVYNEQFF
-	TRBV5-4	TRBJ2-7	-	TGTGCCAGCAGCTTGGGAGGATGGGAGCAGTACTTC	CASSLGGWEQYF
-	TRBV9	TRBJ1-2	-	TGTGCCAGCAGCGTAGGTGGCACTAACTATGGCTACACCTTC	CASSVGGTNYGYTF
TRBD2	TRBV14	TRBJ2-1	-	TGTGCCAGCAGCCCAGTAGCGGGAGCTGTAAACAATGAGCAGTTCTTC	CASSPVAGAVNNEQFF
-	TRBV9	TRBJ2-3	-	TGTGCCAGCAGCGTAGGTCCCAGGGTAATAGATACGCAGTATTTT	CASSVGPRVIDTQYF
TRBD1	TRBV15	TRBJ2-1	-	TGTGCCACCAGGCCGGACAGGGTCAGCAATGAGCAGTTCTTC	CATRPDRVSNEQFF
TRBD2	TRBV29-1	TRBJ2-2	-	TGCAGCGTTGAGGGGCCTAGCGGGAGTAAAACCGGGGAGCTGTTTTTT	CSVEGPSGSKTGELFF
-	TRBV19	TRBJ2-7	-	TGTGCCAGTAGTATTTACGGAGGATACGAGCAGTACTTC	CASSIYGGYEQYF